This T cell receptor (beta chain) was found in a study of graft-versus-host responses after intestinal transplantation. The wider study: Multivisceral, liver-intestinal, or isolated intestinal transplants were given to recipients. Findings and limits, study-wide: The recipient marrow held GvH clones, and some of them showed up first in ileum or blood. Within allografts, high graft-versus-host to host-versus-graft clonal ratios were seen among patients with graft-donor T cell macrochimerism. An association linked early post-transplant HvG declines with peak circulating GvH clone levels.

A single count supports this clone. Its antigen is undetermined. This CDR3 spans 15 amino acids. The germline V gene has CDR1 ENHRY and CDR2 SYGVKD. V was pared by 6 bases and J by 5 bases, with 19 bases between. Using immunoSEQ multiplex PCR, the repertoire was profiled, and TCRdb retains in-frame clones only, with some absent. Among under 95,000 clones listed, 88% were seen once. This TCR came from a human donor who was the organ donor for an intestinal transplant. The chain employs TRBV10-3 and TRBJ1-2; D not resolved. Here the sequenced sample was unstimulated CD4+ T cells sorted from spleen or lymph node cells, taken before transplant. In DNA form, the CDR3 reads TGTGCCATCAGGGAGGGTTACCCACTATCTTATGGCTACACCTTC. The encoded protein is CAIREGYPLSYGYTF.